This TCR beta chain was identified during a study of Ad26.COV2.S vaccination and SARS-CoV-2 variants. The CDR3 has 12 amino acids. Trimming removed 4 bases from V and 7 bases from J, with 5 bases in between. Regarding treatment: 19 received Ad26.COV2.S at low or high dose, single or two shots; several received placebo; per-sample allocation not given. Sampling took place 63 days after the first vaccine or placebo injection. On this clone itself: The antigen is undetermined.

This table comes from immunoSEQ multiplex PCR, and its TCRdb copy is limited to in-frame clones, with some not included. The table includes approximately 500,000 clones, approximately 90% detected once. Study-wide points: It was reported that spike-specific CD8+ and CD4+ T cell responses were substantially broad after vaccination. Across vaccine and placebo recipients, the breadth of non-spike TCRs was similar.

Sequences were derived from peripheral blood, sampled in a trial of Ad26.COV2.S vaccine versus placebo. The sequence was obtained from a person aged 18 to 59 who received the Ad26.COV2.S COVID-19 vaccine or a placebo. This chain links TRBV12-3 or TRBV12-4 with TRBJ1-6; D is undetermined. The CDR3 protein is CASSYPNSPLHF. The CDR3 DNA reads as TGTGCCAGCAGTTATCCCAATTCACCCCTCCACTTT.